This T cell receptor (beta chain) was identified in a study of cytomegalovirus exposure and HLA in healthy donors. Broader study findings: In most subjects, TCR beta sequences reportedly gave accurate predictions of HLA-A and HLA-B alleles.

CDR3 size: 14 residues. Trimming left V 6 bases short and J 0 bases short, with 12 bases between. The germline V gene has CDR1 MNHEY and CDR2 SMNVEV (reference sequence). Notes on this clone: The antigen is undetermined.

Researchers ran the PCR with 60 Vbeta and 13 Jbeta primers. Clones were sequenced by immunoSEQ multiplex PCR, and TCRdb holds only the in-frame ones, with some missing. The data hold some 100,000 clones, with roughly 69% observed a single time. This chain links TRBV27 with TRBJ2-7; D gene uncertain. This clonotype was obtained from a human donor in good health. What was sequenced was PBMCs. The CDR3: CASRLKRSSYEQYF. CDR3 DNA: TGTGCCAGCAGGCTAAAAAGGAGCTCCTACGAGCAGTACTTC.